The rows below give T cell receptor beta chains drawn from one sample of a study of T cell clonotyping in hematopoietic cell transplantation. The assay was immunoSEQ multiplex PCR, and TCRdb's table has in-frame clones only and misses some. The table records under 45,000 clones, 88% of them present only once. Input material: peripheral blood mononuclear cells. Receptor source: a woman between 35 and 50 years old in good health. Some clones in this sample may be carry-over from other donors' samples. The CDR3 runs from the conserved cysteine through the conserved F or W. The D gene is left open where the match is weak. A clone size is listed for some rows: how often the clone was seen (once, few, many), or a class if it is expanded.

- 13 TRBJ1-2 - TRBV7-3 CASSLMAGDGYTF TGTGCCAGCAGCTTAATGGCAGGGGATGGCTACACCTTC
TRBD2 15 TRBJ2-1 - TRBV28 CASSPGLARPNEQFF TGTGCCAGCAGTCCGGGACTAGCGAGACCTAATGAGCAGTTCTTC
- 12 TRBJ1-4 once TRBV5-1 CASRTANEKLFF TGCGCCAGTCGGACAGCTAATGAAAAACTGTTTTTT
- 14 TRBJ1-4 - TRBV5-1 CASSFQVANEKLFF TGCGCCAGCAGCTTCCAGGTTGCTAATGAAAAACTGTTTTTT
TRBD1 15 TRBJ1-5 - TRBV30 CAWSDFRQGEQPQHF TGTGCCTGGAGCGACTTCCGACAGGGGGAACAGCCCCAGCATTTT
- 14 TRBJ2-7 once TRBV11-2 CASSLDAPDYEQYF TGTGCCAGCAGCTTAGATGCCCCAGACTACGAGCAGTACTTC
- 15 TRBJ2-3 - TRBV4-1 CASSQDPRNTDTQYF TGCGCCAGCAGCCAAGATCCCCGAAACACAGATACGCAGTATTTT
TRBD1 14 TRBJ2-3 - TRBV29-1 CSVGGTGGADTQYF TGCAGCGTTGGTGGGACAGGGGGCGCAGATACGCAGTATTTT
- 13 TRBJ1-5 - TRBV5-6 CASSRTVNQPQHF TGTGCCAGCAGCCGTACTGTTAATCAGCCCCAGCATTTT
- 14 TRBJ2-7 - TRBV7-2 CASSEDQLGYEQYF TGTGCCAGCAGCGAGGACCAACTCGGCTACGAGCAGTACTTC
TRBD1 15 TRBJ1-4 - TRBV5-1 CASSPRTGAGEKLFF TGCGCCAGCAGCCCCAGGACAGGGGCCGGTGAAAAACTGTTTTTT
- 13 TRBJ2-3 - TRBV30 CAWSVGVSDTQYF TGTGCCTGGAGTGTAGGAGTTTCAGATACGCAGTATTTT
- 17 TRBJ1-3 - TRBV27 CASRKLTGAEAGNTIYF TGTGCCAGCAGGAAACTCACCGGGGCCGAGGCTGGAAACACCATATATTTT
TRBD2 14 TRBJ2-1 - TRBV9 CASSVSGTSVEQFF TGTGCCAGCAGCGTCTCCGGGACTAGCGTTGAGCAGTTCTTC
- 13 TRBJ2-5 - TRBV19 CASSIQVQETQYF TGTGCCAGTAGTATTCAGGTTCAAGAGACCCAGTACTTC
TRBD1 13 TRBJ2-7 - TRBV7-9 CASSLTGGGEQYF TGTGCCAGCAGCCTGACAGGGGGCGGCGAGCAGTACTTC
- 13 TRBJ2-7 - TRBV7-2 CASSLSGAYEQYF TGTGCCAGCAGCTTATCTGGAGCCTACGAGCAGTACTTC
- 14 TRBJ2-2 - TRBV30 CAWNTGMNTGELFF TGTGCCTGGAATACAGGGATGAACACCGGGGAGCTGTTTTTT
- 15 TRBJ2-7 - TRBV19 CASSPWGDRGYEQYF TGTGCCAGTAGCCCATGGGGCGACAGAGGGTACGAGCAGTACTTC
- 12 TRBJ1-2 - TRBV2 CASSFGNYGYTF TGTGCCAGCAGTTTTGGGAACTATGGCTACACCTTC
- 15 TRBJ2-3 - TRBV7-9 CASSSPTSGGDTQYF TGTGCCAGCAGCTCACCGACGTCAGGGGGGGATACGCAGTATTTT
- 15 TRBJ1-2 - TRBV5-1 CASSSPGRRSDGYTF TGCGCCAGCAGCTCTCCGGGACGGAGGTCCGATGGCTACACCTTC
- 12 TRBJ2-7 - TRBV29-1 CSGRTVSYEQYF TGCAGCGGGCGGACGGTCTCCTACGAGCAGTACTTC
- 16 TRBJ2-2 - TRBV28 CASSLVLSGAAGELFF TGTGCCAGCAGTTTAGTCCTATCAGGGGCGGCCGGGGAGCTGTTTTTT
- 13 TRBJ1-1 few TRBV10-2 CASSETGDTEAFF TGCGCCAGCAGTGAAACAGGAGACACTGAAGCTTTCTTT
- 12 TRBJ2-7 - TRBV28 CASSTGPYEQYF TGTGCCAGCAGTACGGGACCCTACGAGCAGTACTTC
TRBD2 15 TRBJ2-1 - TRBV6-5 CASKKLAGEGDEQFF TGTGCCAGCAAAAAACTAGCGGGAGAAGGCGATGAGCAGTTCTTC
- 14 TRBJ1-4 - TRBV30 CAWSVGVGGEKLFF TGTGCCTGGAGCGTAGGAGTCGGCGGGGAAAAACTGTTTTTT
- 13 TRBJ2-7 - TRBV19 CASSSGHSYEQYF TGTGCCAGTAGTTCGGGACACAGCTACGAGCAGTACTTC
- 13 TRBJ2-3 once TRBV7-2 CASSQTPGVSQYF TGTGCCAGCAGCCAAACCCCAGGCGTATCGCAGTATTTT
- 13 TRBJ1-1 - TRBV5-4 CASSLKVNTEAFF TGTGCCAGCAGCTTGAAGGTAAACACTGAAGCTTTCTTT
- 13 TRBJ2-7 few TRBV18 CASSREVNYEQYF TGTGCCAGCTCCCGAGAAGTTAATTACGAGCAGTACTTC